This TCR beta chain was sequenced during a study of blood T cell repertoires in COVID-19. This clone appeared a few times. CDR1 and CDR2 from the germline V gene are MDHEN and SYDVKM. CDR3 size: 12 residues. Trimming shortened V by 6 bases and J by 4 bases, and 7 bases separated the two germline ends. The data were produced by immunoSEQ multiplex PCR, yet TCRdb's version contains in-frame clones alone and is incomplete. The sample includes around 300,000 clones, over 75% of them seen just once. Sequencing input: peripheral blood. The clonotype was recovered from a human donor in a cohort sampled during active COVID-19. This chain links TRBV28 with TRBJ2-1; no reliable D call. Here the CDR3 reads CASRLQYNEQFF. The CDR3 bases are TGTGCCAGCAGGCTACAGTACAATGAGCAGTTCTTC.